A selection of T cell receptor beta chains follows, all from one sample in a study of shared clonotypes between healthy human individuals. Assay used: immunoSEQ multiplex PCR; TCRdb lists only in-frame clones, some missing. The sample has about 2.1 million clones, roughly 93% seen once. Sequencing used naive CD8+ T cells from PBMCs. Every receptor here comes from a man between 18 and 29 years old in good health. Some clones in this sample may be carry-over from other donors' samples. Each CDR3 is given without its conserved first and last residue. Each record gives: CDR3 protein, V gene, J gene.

CDR3aa: ASSRGVWGRESSTDTQY
v_gene: TRBV5-1
j_gene: TRBJ2-3

CDR3aa: ASSGPDLAGVGEQF
v_gene: TRBV5-1
j_gene: TRBJ2-1

CDR3aa: ASSFGIHEQY
v_gene: TRBV7-2
j_gene: TRBJ2-7

CDR3aa: ASTQGPRGSEAF
v_gene: TRBV27
j_gene: TRBJ1-1

CDR3aa: ASSLWPFQMNTEAF
v_gene: TRBV7-3
j_gene: TRBJ1-1

CDR3aa: ASSESGGVTYEQY
v_gene: TRBV25-1
j_gene: TRBJ2-7

CDR3aa: ASSTRGAGEQY
v_gene: TRBV7-8
j_gene: TRBJ2-7

CDR3aa: ASSEAGSVYGYT
v_gene: TRBV2
j_gene: TRBJ1-2

CDR3aa: ASSPRSGGTSGRGAHEQF
v_gene: TRBV7-8
j_gene: TRBJ2-1

CDR3aa: ASSHGDRYTYEQY
v_gene: TRBV7-9
j_gene: TRBJ2-7

CDR3aa: ASSQDGPSRTDTQY
v_gene: TRBV4-3
j_gene: TRBJ2-3

CDR3aa: ASSPVGTGELF
v_gene: TRBV27
j_gene: TRBJ2-2

CDR3aa: ASSQGQRGYEQY
v_gene: TRBV4-1
j_gene: TRBJ2-7